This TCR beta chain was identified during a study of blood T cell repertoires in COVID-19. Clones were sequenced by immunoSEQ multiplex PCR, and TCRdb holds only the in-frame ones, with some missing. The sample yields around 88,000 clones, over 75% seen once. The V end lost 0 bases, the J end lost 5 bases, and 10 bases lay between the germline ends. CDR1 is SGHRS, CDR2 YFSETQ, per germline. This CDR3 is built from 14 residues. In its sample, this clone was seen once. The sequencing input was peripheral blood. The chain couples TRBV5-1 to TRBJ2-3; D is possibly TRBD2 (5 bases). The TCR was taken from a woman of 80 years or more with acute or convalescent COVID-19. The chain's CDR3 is CASSLGVGRDTQYF. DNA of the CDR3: TGCGCCAGCAGCTTGGGGGTTGGGAGAGATACGCAGTATTTT.